This TCR beta chain was recovered during a study of blood T cell repertoires in COVID-19. Turning to the study itself: There were acute and convalescent COVID-19 samples, and they came from the United States, Italy and Spain. T cells, B-cell-depleted T cells, or PBMCs supplied cDNA or gDNA.

Repertoires were generated with immunoSEQ multiplex PCR, while TCRdb's copy carries only in-frame clones and drops some. This sample has over 130,000 clones, with 84% found just once. This CDR3 has 15 residues. The V gene lost 4 bases and the J gene lost 1 base, with 11 bases spanning the gap. Germline CDR1 SNHLY, CDR2 FYNNEI. In Seattle, patients joined the study during active infection and were tracked longitudinally. This chain links TRBV2 with TRBJ1-5; D perhaps matches TRBD1 (5 bases). This clonotype was obtained from a man younger than 45 with COVID-19, enrolled during active disease. The sample taken for sequencing was peripheral blood. DNA of the CDR3: TGTGCCAGCAGTGGCAACAGGATAAGCAATCAGCCCCAGCATTTT. Translating gives CASSGNRISNQPQHF.